This entry lists 9 T cell receptor beta chains sequenced from one sample in a study of blood T cell repertoires in COVID-19. TCRdb's copy holds only in-frame clones and misses some; the assay was immunoSEQ multiplex PCR. The repertoire has over 130,000 clones, roughly 89% of them found once; the top ten carry 8.9%. The sample was peripheral blood. Receptors originate from a man younger than 40 with COVID-19, enrolled during active disease.

This clone has ten or more counts. The gene calls are TRBV5-4 and TRBJ1-2, with 10 bases identical to TRBD1. The CDR3 spans 14 residues. The germline V gene has CDR1 SGHNT and CDR2 YYREEE (reference sequence). Trimming at V came to 5 bases and at J to 7 bases, leaving 8 bases not matched to a gene. This CDR3 reads CASRNRTGGVGYTF. The CDR3 bases are TGTGCCAGCAGAAACCGGACAGGGGGTGTTGGCTACACCTTC. The full variable domain, rest sourced from reference TRBV5-4 and TRBJ1-2, is ETGVTQSPTHLIKTRGQQVTLRCSSQSGHNTVSWYQQALGQGPQFIFQYYREEENGRGNFPPRFSGLQFPNYSSELNVNALELDDSALYLCASRNRTGGVGYTFGSGTRLTVV.

The chain recombines TRBV5-5 with TRBJ2-1; 13 bases are a match to TRBD2. Germline V gene data show CDR1 as SGHKS and CDR2 as YYEKEE (reference sequence). The CDR3 length is 15 residues. The V gene end was trimmed by 4 bases and the J gene end by 8 bases; junction bases not matched to a gene: 6. DNA of the CDR3: TGTGCCAGCAGCAAGGGACTAGCGGGGCGGGATGAGCAGTTCTTC. This codes for CASSKGLAGRDEQFF.

The rearrangement uses TRBV20-1 and TRBJ2-4; D is unclear. The germline V gene encodes CDR1 DFQATT and CDR2 SNEGSKA (reference sequence). V lost 5 bases to trimming and J lost 4 bases, with 3 bases between them. The CDR3 has 10 amino acids. The CDR3 DNA reads as TGCAGTGCTCTTAAAAACATTCAGTACTTC. Its translation: CSALKNIQYF.

V is TRBV18 and J is TRBJ1-1; D is unresolved. Germline values: CDR1 KGHSH, CDR2 LQKENI. This CDR3 is 14 amino acids long. Trimming removed 3 bases at V and 2 bases at J, with 10 bases between. The CDR3, as DNA: TGTGCCAGCTCACCCTTACGAACAAACACTGAAGCTTTCTTT. This codes for CASSPLRTNTEAFF.

The V and J genes are TRBV7-9 and TRBJ2-7; the D is unclear. Germline V gives CDR1 SEHNR, CDR2 FQNEAQ (reference sequence). Trimming took 5 bases from V and 3 from J, leaving 8 bases between them. The CDR3 consists of 12 residues. The DNA for the CDR3 is TGTGCCAGCAGCCGAACAAACTACGAGCAGTACTTC. Its protein is CASSRTNYEQYF.

In its sample, this clone was seen a few times. The chain has TRBV29-1 and TRBJ1-2; D is perhaps TRBD1 (5 bases). V gave up 0 bases and J gave up 2 bases, with 16 bases separating them. The CDR3 covers 16 residues. CDR1 is SQVTM, CDR2 ANQGSEA, per germline. The CDR3 sequence: CSVEDRGTLQNYGYTF. CDR3 in DNA: TGCAGCGTTGAAGATCGGGGGACCTTACAAAACTATGGCTACACCTTC. Complete variable domain (other parts from reference TRBV29-1 and TRBJ1-2): SAVISQKPSRDICQRGTSLTIQCQVDSQVTMMFWYRQQPGQSLTLIATANQGSEATYESGFVIDKFPISRPNLTFSTLTVSNMSPEDSSIYLCSVEDRGTLQNYGYTFGSGTRLTVV.

The chain carries TRBV10-3 and TRBJ1-1; 7 positions agree with TRBD1. J gave up 5 bases and V 6 bases, and 6 bases lay outside the gene matches. Germline CDR1 reads ENHRY; CDR2 reads SYGVKD. The CDR3 consists of 13 residues. The CDR3 is CAISGQAGTEAFF. DNA of the CDR3: TGTGCCATCAGCGGACAGGCGGGGACTGAAGCTTTCTTT.

J is TRBJ2-5 and V is TRBV11-2; D unclear. V was clipped by 0 bases and J by 2 bases, with 4 bases between them. CDR1 and CDR2 from the germline V gene are SGHAT and FQNNGV. The CDR3 extends over 13 amino acids. CDR3 amino acids: CASSLERQETQYF. The CDR3 bases are TGTGCCAGCAGCTTAGAACGGCAAGAGACCCAGTACTTC.

V and J are TRBV5-6 and TRBJ1-2, with D perhaps matching TRBD1 (5 bases). The CDR3 contains 13 residues. The V end was cut by 0 bases, the J end by 6 bases, with 9 bases between. Germline values: CDR1 SGHDT, CDR2 YYEEEE. CDR3 sequence: CASSLEGYDGYTF. In nucleotides, the CDR3 is TGTGCCAGCAGCTTGGAGGGGTACGATGGCTACACCTTC.